This T cell receptor beta chain was sequenced during a study of T-cell memory formation after mild COVID-19. Findings and caveats of the study: Pre-infection memory showed some responding clones, and this suggested that cross-reactive memory joined. A second wave expanding day 15 to 37 was CD4+-biased; contracting clones were balanced.

TCRdb ran MiXCR on the 5' RACE reads and lists one entry per CDR3 protein. The sample gives just under 550,000 distinct CDR3 sequences, roughly 20% of which show up once; around 13% is in the top ten. CDR3 length equals 14 residues. Germline-derived CDR1 and CDR2 are SGHRS and YFSETQ. With 2 bases removed from V and 0 bases from J, the gap between germline ends came to 9 bases. To note about this clonotype: Its specificity is not known.

This clonotype was obtained from an adult woman who had mild COVID-19 (a few samples of this study predate the infection). Cell type and time point are not known. The J gene is TRBJ2-7, the V gene TRBV5-1; D gene uncertain. The sample comprised PBMCs or a T cell subset sorted from them (not recorded which). The CDR3 DNA reads as TGCGCCAGCAGCTTCGACGGCTACTCCTACGAGCAGTACTTC. Amino acids: CASSFDGYSYEQYF.